This T cell receptor beta chain was observed in a study of Graves' ophthalmopathy and Graves' hyperthyroidism. Trimming removed 5 bases from V and 4 bases from J; junction bases left unmatched: 12. The CDR3 runs to 17 residues. Germline V gene lookup returns CDR1 LNHDA and CDR2 SQIVND (reference sequence). Only a few counts were recorded for this clonotype. As the template, RNA transcripts were used to amplify TCR beta CDR3 regions. Second-round multiplex PCR followed a first-round RT-PCR using HTBI primers. Each CDR3 protein is one row after TCRdb ran MiXCR on the multiplex PCR reads. The data hold around 590,000 distinct CDR3 sequences, with roughly 40% observed a single time.

The TCR originated in an adult man with Graves' hyperthyroidism. The specimen sequenced was peripheral blood or thyroid tissue (not recorded which). The chain is built from TRBV19 and TRBJ2-2; 8 bases agree with TRBD1. CDR3 loop: CASSRPRTGPATGELFF. The DNA for the CDR3 is TGTGCCAGTAGTCGACCGAGGACAGGGCCGGCCACCGGGGAGCTGTTTTTT.